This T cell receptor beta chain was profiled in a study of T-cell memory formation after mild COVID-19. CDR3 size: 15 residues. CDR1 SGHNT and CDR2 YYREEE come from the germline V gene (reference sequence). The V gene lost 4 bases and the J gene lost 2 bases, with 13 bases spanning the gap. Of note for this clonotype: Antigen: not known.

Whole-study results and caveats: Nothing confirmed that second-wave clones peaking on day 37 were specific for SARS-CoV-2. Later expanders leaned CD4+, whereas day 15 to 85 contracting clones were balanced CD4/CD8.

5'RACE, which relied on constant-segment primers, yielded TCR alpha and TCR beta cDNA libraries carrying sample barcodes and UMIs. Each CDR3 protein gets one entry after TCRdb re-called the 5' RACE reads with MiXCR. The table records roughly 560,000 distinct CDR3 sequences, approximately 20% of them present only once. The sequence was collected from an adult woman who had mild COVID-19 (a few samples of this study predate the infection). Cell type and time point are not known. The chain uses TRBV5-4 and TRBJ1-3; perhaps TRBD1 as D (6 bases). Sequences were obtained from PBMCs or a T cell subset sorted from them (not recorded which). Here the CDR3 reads CASSRTTGTGNTIYF. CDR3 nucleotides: TGTGCCAGCAGCCGAACGACAGGTACTGGAAACACCATATATTTT.